This T cell receptor (beta chain) was identified during a study of blood T cell repertoires in COVID-19 (TCRdb year 2020). A note on the overall study: Samples covering the acute and convalescent phases of COVID-19 were provided by collaborators in the United States, Italy and Spain. The prospective study material was composed of cDNA or gDNA derived from T cells, B-cell-depleted T cells, or PBMCs. Subjects who had been exposed to COVID-19, were actively infected with it, or had recovered from it provided the deeply sampled blood TCRbeta repertoires that made up the dataset. The repertoires were released in a freely available public database intended as a resource for research on the immune response to SARS-CoV-2. The samples were drawn from two sources: the first 160 participants of the ongoing ImmuneRACE study, and 950 to 1,500 subjects contributed by 6 global collaborators. Sample metadata almost always included a de-identified subject ID, COVID-19 status, age in years and sex. Where available, HLA class I and class II types were taken from metadata supplied by the sample provider and were not determined by assay-based typing. Overall study results and their limits: Clinical and demographic metadata were provided uncurated, with the amount varying by source and participant.

Participants in the prospective study were aged roughly 18 to 100 years, lived in 20 to 25 United States geographic areas, and enrolled through a virtual design. To assign participants to cohorts, the prospective study relied on clinical history that participants themselves reported in a screening survey and a study questionnaire. ImmuneRACE Cohort 3 recovered participants were defined by two consecutive negative NP/OP PCR tests, healthcare professional clearance, or symptom resolution. Mobile phlebotomists in the prospective study collected whole blood, serum and a nasopharyngeal or oropharyngeal swab from every participant. Participants in the prospective study had the option to provide additional blood draws and questionnaires over a roughly 2-month period. Before DNA extraction, prospective study blood samples were shipped either frozen or at room temperature. The CDR3 runs 17 residues from the cysteine to the phenylalanine. The only DNA kept is the CDR3, 51 bases in frame from the first base. Trimming takes 5 bases off V and 4 bases off J; junction bases not matched to a gene: 12.

Turning to this clone: No antigen is known for it. Base qualities are not recorded, but no much larger clone differs from it by a single base.

TCRbeta CDR3 regions were amplified from genomic DNA using the immunoSEQ Assay, a bias-controlled multiplex PCR. Concerning the study's data processing: Within the assay, amplification of reference gene primers was used to estimate how many nucleated cells each sample contained. To quantify the absolute abundance of each unique TCRbeta CDR3 rearrangement, sequence reads were collapsed and filtered. Productive Simpson clonality was computed per sample as the square root of Simpson's diversity index over productive rearrangements. TCRdb limited this immuneACCESS table to in-frame rearrangements with V and J called. A share of clones is missing; checked studies link under half to unresolved V genes, and the rest is unexplained. D and trimming were read from the DNA, whereas the V and J calls and clone size are those reported in that table. The sample contains 490,000 or so clones, approximately 88% of them found a single time. The biggest ten clones account for 1.5% to 2% of the sample.

The chain links TRBV5-3 with TRBJ2-7; 13 bases in the middle match TRBD2. TRBV5-3 is assigned to the ORF class and has an uncertain function. The TCR was taken from a woman between 40 and 50 years old who had recovered from COVID-19. The sequenced sample was PBMCs or T cells enriched from blood (not recorded which). The CDR3 region: CARRADEKLAGGYEQYF. The nucleotide sequence is TGTGCCAGAAGGGCAGACGAAAAACTAGCGGGAGGGTACGAGCAGTACTTC.